The clone carrying this TCR beta chain has a handful of counts. The sample originates from a study of blood T cell repertoires in COVID-19. About the research overall: Samples came from the United States, Italy and Spain, spanning acute and convalescent COVID-19. The analysed material was cDNA or gDNA that came from T cells, B-cell-depleted T cells, or PBMCs.

Germline-derived CDR1 and CDR2 are SEHNR and FQNEAQ (reference sequence). CDR3 length: 13 residues. V lost 0 bases and J 11 bases, leaving 13 bases between the germline ends. Authors' data handling: Amplified reference gene primers provided the basis for estimating nucleated cell counts. The repertoire was sequenced with immunoSEQ multiplex PCR; TCRdb's copy has only in-frame clones and lacks some. D and trimming come from the DNA, and the V and J calls and clone size come from that table. The profile shows 450,000 to 500,000 clones, 70% to 90% of them singletons. The chain employs TRBV7-9 and TRBJ1-1, with D possibly matching TRBD1 (5 bases). Sequenced: peripheral blood. This clonotype was obtained from a human donor in a cohort sampled during active COVID-19. CDR3 loop: CASSLARIKGAFF. In nucleotides, the CDR3 is TGTGCCAGCAGCTTAGCGCGGATAAAGGGGGCTTTCTTT.